The rows below give T cell receptor beta chains drawn from one sample of a study of Graves' ophthalmopathy and Graves' hyperthyroidism. One entry per CDR3 protein results from TCRdb running MiXCR on the multiplex PCR reads. The sample has a few hundred thousand distinct CDR3 sequences, about 18% seen once. Sequencing was done on a sample of peripheral blood. Receptor source: an adult woman with stable Graves' hyperthyroidism. CDR3s include the opening cysteine and the closing phenylalanine or tryptophan. The D gene is left open where the match is weak. A clone size is listed for some rows: how often the clone was seen (once, few, many), or a class if it is expanded.

d_gene | j_gene | abundance | v_gene | CDR3aa | CDR3nt
TRBD1 | TRBJ1-1 | . | TRBV5-1 | CASSLRAGTANTEAFF | TGCGCCAGCAGCTTGAGGGCCGGGACAGCGAACACTGAAGCTTTCTTT
TRBD1 | TRBJ1-1 | many | TRBV7-2 | CASSPRQGPRNTEAFF | TGTGCCAGCAGCCCGCGACAGGGGCCGCGGAACACTGAAGCTTTCTTT
. | TRBJ2-7 | many | TRBV24-1 | CATSDFRSPYEQYF | TGTGCCACCAGTGATTTCCGCAGCCCGTACGAGCAGTACTTC
. | TRBJ1-1 | many | TRBV7-2 | CASSLEPQEAFF | TGTGCCAGCAGCTTAGAACCACAAGAAGCTTTCTTT
. | TRBJ1-2 | many | TRBV9 | CASSLTAQTNYGYTF | TGTGCCAGCAGCTTGACAGCCCAGACTAACTATGGCTACACCTTC
. | TRBJ1-1 | . | TRBV18 | CASSEGGRLEAFF | TGTGCCAGCTCAGAGGGGGGCCGCTTAGAAGCTTTCTTT
TRBD2 | TRBJ2-5 | . | TRBV6-1 | CASRELAGARGTQYF | TGTGCCAGCAGGGAACTAGCGGGAGCCCGTGGGACCCAGTACTTC
TRBD2 | TRBJ2-2 | many | TRBV7-2 | CASSFMTSGIFPLNTGELFF | TGTGCCAGCAGCTTCATGACTAGCGGGATCTTTCCCTTGAACACCGGGGAGCTGTTTTTT
. | TRBJ2-7 | many | TRBV27 | CASRRDTGTNIYEQYF | TGTGCCAGCAGACGAGATACCGGGACGAACATCTACGAGCAGTACTTC
. | TRBJ2-5 | few | TRBV20-1 | CSARDRTGKDGETQYF | TGCAGTGCTAGAGATCGTACAGGGAAGGATGGAGAGACCCAGTACTTC
. | TRBJ2-7 | . | TRBV6-2/TRBV6-3 | CASSWGRGTGYEQYF | TGTGCCAGCAGTTGGGGCAGAGGGACGGGCTACGAGCAGTACTTC
. | TRBJ1-5 | many | TRBV12-3/TRBV12-4 | CASRPSGNQPQHF | TGTGCCAGCAGACCCTCGGGCAATCAGCCCCAGCATTTT
. | TRBJ2-5 | many | TRBV29-1 | CSVESQNQETQYF | TGCAGCGTTGAGAGTCAGAACCAAGAGACCCAGTACTTC
. | TRBJ1-2 | . | TRBV7-6 | CASGANYGYTF | TGTGCCAGCGGGGCTAACTATGGCTACACCTTC
. | TRBJ1-5 | many | TRBV24-1 | CATRPRVWEPQHF | TGTGCCACCAGACCCAGGGTTTGGGAGCCCCAGCATTTT
. | TRBJ2-7 | many | TRBV5-4 | CASSLSRGPTRSYEQYF | TGTGCCAGCAGCTTGAGCCGGGGACCAACCCGCTCCTACGAGCAGTACTTC
. | TRBJ1-6 | many | TRBV30 | CAWISTAGAPLHF | TGTGCCTGGATCTCAACGGCGGGCGCACCCCTCCACTTT